This TCR beta chain derives from a study of tumor and adjacent non-tumor tissue in lung cancer. For the study at large: Patients comprised roughly 12 adenocarcinoma, a couple of squamous cell carcinoma and 1 small cell lung cancer. Samples averaged around 3.9 million productive TCRbeta reads each. Study-level points and caveats: Tumor tissue had significantly higher TCR diversity than normal lung.

Three rounds of nested PCR, following a modified ARM-PCR protocol, produced the TCRbeta library. TCRdb reprocessed the multiplex PCR reads with MiXCR, giving one entry per CDR3 protein. Of more than 60,000 distinct CDR3 sequences listed, 77% are singletons. This sample's RNA came from whole unsorted tissue. Concerning this clonotype: Its specificity is unknown. At one of its ends the junction is not consistent with the germline gene, which may arise from a read error.

CDR3 length equals 14 residues. Germline-derived CDR1 and CDR2 are DFQATT and SNEGSKA (reference sequence). The TCR sequence derives from a woman aged 50 to 60 with non-small cell lung cancer. The rearrangement uses TRBV20-1 and TRBJ1-1; D unresolved. The specimen sequenced was lung tumor tissue. This CDR3 is CSARRWGVNSEAFF. In DNA, the CDR3 is TGCAGCGCTAGAAGGTGGGGAGTTAACTCTGAAGCTTTCTTT.